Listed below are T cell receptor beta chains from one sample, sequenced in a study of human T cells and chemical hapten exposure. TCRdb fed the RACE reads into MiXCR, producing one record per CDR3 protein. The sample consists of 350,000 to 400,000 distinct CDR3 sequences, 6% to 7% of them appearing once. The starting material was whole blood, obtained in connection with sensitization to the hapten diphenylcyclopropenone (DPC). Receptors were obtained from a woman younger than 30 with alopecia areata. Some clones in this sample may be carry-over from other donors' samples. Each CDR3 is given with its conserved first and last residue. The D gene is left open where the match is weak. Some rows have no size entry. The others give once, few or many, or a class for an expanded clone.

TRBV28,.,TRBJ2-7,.,TGTGCCAGCAGTCCCCGTGGGGGGGCTGCATCCTACGAGCAGTACTTC,CASSPRGGAASYEQYF
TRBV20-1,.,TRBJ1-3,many,TGCAGTGCCGCCGGGTCTGGATCTGGAAACACCATATATTTT,CSAAGSGSGNTIYF
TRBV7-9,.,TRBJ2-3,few,TGTGCCAGCAGAGGTATCTCATATACGCAGTATTTT,CASRGISYTQYF
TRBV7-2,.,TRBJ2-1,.,TGTGCCAGCAGCTCCCGACGGGAGAATGAGCAGTTCTTC,CASSSRRENEQFF
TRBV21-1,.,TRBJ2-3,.,TGTGCCAGCAGCAAAAAGACGGAGGCAGATACGCAGTATTTT,CASSKKTEADTQYF
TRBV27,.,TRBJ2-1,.,TGTGCCAGCAGTCCCCGGGAGAGCGATGAGCAGTTCTTC,CASSPRESDEQFF
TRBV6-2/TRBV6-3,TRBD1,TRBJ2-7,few,TGTGCCAGCAGAAAAGGACAGGTTGGCTCCTACGAGCAGTACTTC,CASRKGQVGSYEQYF
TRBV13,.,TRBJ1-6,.,TGTGCCAGCAGCAACAAGTTGGAGAATTCACCCCTCCACTTT,CASSNKLENSPLHF
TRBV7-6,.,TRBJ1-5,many,TGTGCCAGCAGCTTATACTTAACCGATCAGCCCCAGCATTTT,CASSLYLTDQPQHF
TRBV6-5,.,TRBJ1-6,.,TGTGCCAGCAGTTATAACGGCTATTCACCCCTCCACTTT,CASSYNGYSPLHF
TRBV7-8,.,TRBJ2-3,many,TGTGCCAGCAGCTTAGCGGGAACACCCACAGATACGCAGTATTTT,CASSLAGTPTDTQYF
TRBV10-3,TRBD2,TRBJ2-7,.,TGTGCCATCAAATCAGGGACTAGCGGGGTAGACGAGCAGTACTTC,CAIKSGTSGVDEQYF
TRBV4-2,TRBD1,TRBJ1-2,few,TGTGCCAGCAGCCCTGAAGGGGACAGACCCAACTATGGCTACACCTTC,CASSPEGDRPNYGYTF
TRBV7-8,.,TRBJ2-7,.,TGTGCCAGCACCATATTTGGGACAACCTACGAGCAGTACTTC,CASTIFGTTYEQYF
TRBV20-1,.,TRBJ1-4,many,TGCAGTGCTCTAGATCAAAGTGCAACTAATGAAAAACTGTTTTTT,CSALDQSATNEKLFF
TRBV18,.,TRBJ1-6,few,TGTGCCAGCTCTGGGGACGGACATAATTCACCCCTCCACTTT,CASSGDGHNSPLHF
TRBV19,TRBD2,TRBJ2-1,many,TGTGCCAGTAGTTTCCGACTAGCGGGGGGGTACAATGAGCAGTTCTTC,CASSFRLAGGYNEQFF
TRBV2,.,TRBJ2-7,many,TGTGCCAGCAGTGAAGGTGGCAGACCGGGGCAGTACTTC,CASSEGGRPGQYF
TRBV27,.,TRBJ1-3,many,TGTGCCAGCAGTCGTTACGGGCCGGGAAACACCATATATTTT,CASSRYGPGNTIYF
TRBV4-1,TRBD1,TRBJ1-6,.,TGCGCCAGCAGCCAAGGAATAAAGGACAGGGGTTATAATTCACCCCTCCACTTT,CASSQGIKDRGYNSPLHF
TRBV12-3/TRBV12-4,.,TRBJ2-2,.,TGTGCCAGCAGTCTTAGGGGAAGGGGCTTAACAATCGCGAACACCGGGGAGCTGTTTTTT,CASSLRGRGLTIANTGELFF
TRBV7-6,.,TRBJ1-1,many,TGTGCCAGCAGCCCTAGGGGGGCCAATGAGGCTTTCTTT,CASSPRGANEAFF
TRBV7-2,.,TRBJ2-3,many,TGTGCCAGCAGCTTAGGGGGTTGGGCCGATACGCAGTATTTT,CASSLGGWADTQYF
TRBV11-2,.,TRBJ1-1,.,TGTGCCAGCAGCCCTGGGACCCCCGAGGGGGCTTTCTTT,CASSPGTPEGAFF
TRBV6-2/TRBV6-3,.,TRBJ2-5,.,TGTGCCAGCAGTTATCCCCCGGGCCAAGAGACCCAGTACTTC,CASSYPPGQETQYF
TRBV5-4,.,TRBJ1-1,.,TGTGCCAGCAGCTTGGTAATTCTTCAAGGGTGGTCTACTGAAGCTTTCTTT,CASSLVILQGWSTEAFF
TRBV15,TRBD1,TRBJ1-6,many,TGTGCCACCAGCAGAGAGGGACAGGGGAGTTCACCCCTCCACTTT,CATSREGQGSSPLHF
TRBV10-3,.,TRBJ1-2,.,TGTGCCATCAGTGAGTCAGGGAGTCCTTATGGCTACACCTTC,CAISESGSPYGYTF
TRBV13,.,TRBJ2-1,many,TGTGCCAGCAGCCTCGGAAGGGGTCAGTATGAGCAGTTCTTC,CASSLGRGQYEQFF
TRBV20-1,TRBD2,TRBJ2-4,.,TGCAGTGCTAGAGAAAGAGGACTAGCGGGGGGGAGAAACATTCAGTACTTC,CSARERGLAGGRNIQYF
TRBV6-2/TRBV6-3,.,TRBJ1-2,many,TGTGCCAGCCGATACTATGGCTACACCTTC,CASRYYGYTF
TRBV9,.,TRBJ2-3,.,TGTGCCAGCAGAACGACTCGTAGGACAGATACGCAGTATTTT,CASRTTRRTDTQYF
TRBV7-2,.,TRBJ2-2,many,TGTGCCAGCAGCTTTTGGTTAGGGCTGGACGGGGAGCTGTTTTTT,CASSFWLGLDGELFF
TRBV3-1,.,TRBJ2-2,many,TGTGCCAGCGGGCACTTGAACACCGGGGAGCTGTTTTTT,CASGHLNTGELFF
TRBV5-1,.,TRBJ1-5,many,TGCGCCAGCAGCTTGTGGGGGGCAGTCGACAATCAGCCCCAGCATTTT,CASSLWGAVDNQPQHF
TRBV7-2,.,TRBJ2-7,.,TGTGCCAGCAGCTCCATCCCCCCCTACGAGCAGTACTTC,CASSSIPPYEQYF
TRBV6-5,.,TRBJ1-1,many,TGTGCCAGCAGTAGACAGGAGATGAACACTGAAGCTTTCTTT,CASSRQEMNTEAFF
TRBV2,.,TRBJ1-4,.,TGTGCCAGCAGTGAACGGGCAGGCTCCCCAGAAAAACTGTTTTTT,CASSERAGSPEKLFF
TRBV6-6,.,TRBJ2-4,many,TGTGCCAGCAGTTACAAGGCTAGCATTATGGGAAACATTCAGTACTTC,CASSYKASIMGNIQYF
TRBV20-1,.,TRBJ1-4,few,TGCAGTGCTAGAGCGGGGAGTGGTAATGAAAAACTGTTTTTT,CSARAGSGNEKLFF
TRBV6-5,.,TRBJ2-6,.,TGTGCCAGCAGTTTCGAGGGAGCTGGGGCCAACGTCCTGACTTTC,CASSFEGAGANVLTF
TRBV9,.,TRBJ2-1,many,TGTGCCAGCAGCGTTTCGAGTGTTAGCTCCTACAATGAGCAGTTCTTC,CASSVSSVSSYNEQFF
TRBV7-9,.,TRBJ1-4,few,TGTGCCAGCAGCTTACTTCTCGGTTTGGGGAATGAAAAACTGTTTTTT,CASSLLLGLGNEKLFF
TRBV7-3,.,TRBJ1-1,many,TGTGCCAGCAGCTTTGAGGGAGACACTGAAGCTTTCTTT,CASSFEGDTEAFF
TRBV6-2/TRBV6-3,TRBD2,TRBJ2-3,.,TGTGCCAGCAGCTTACTAGCGGGGGCGCTTGGGACGCAGTATTTT,CASSLLAGALGTQYF
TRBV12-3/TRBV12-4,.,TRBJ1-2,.,TGTGCCAGCAGTTTAGTCGGGACCGAGACCGTTTCTAACTATGGCTACACCTTC,CASSLVGTETVSNYGYTF
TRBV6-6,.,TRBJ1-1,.,TGTGCCAGCGGAGCCCAAAGCACTGAAGCTTTCTTT,CASGAQSTEAFF
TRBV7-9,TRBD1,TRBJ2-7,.,TGTGCCAGCAGCCCCTCTTCCGGGACAGGGACCTACGAGCAGTACTTC,CASSPSSGTGTYEQYF
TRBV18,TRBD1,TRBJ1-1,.,TGTGCCAGCTCCGGGCAGGGGGTGGCTGAAGCTTTCTTT,CASSGQGVAEAFF
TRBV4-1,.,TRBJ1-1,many,TGCGCCAGCAGCCAAGTAATTTTCCCCGTCGGCACTGAAGCTTTCTTT,CASSQVIFPVGTEAFF
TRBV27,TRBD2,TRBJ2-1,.,TGTGCCAGCAGTTCCGAGACTAGCGGGGGGGGCAATGAGCAGTTCTTC,CASSSETSGGGNEQFF
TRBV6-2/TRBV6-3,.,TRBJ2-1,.,TGTGCCACTTGGGGATCTAGGGGGAGGAATGAGCAGTTCTTC,CATWGSRGRNEQFF
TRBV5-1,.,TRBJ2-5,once,TGCGCCAGCAGCTTGGGGTTGACAGAAGAGACCCAGTACTTC,CASSLGLTEETQYF
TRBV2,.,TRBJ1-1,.,TGTGCCACCTACGGTACAGGCCTCGGGAACACTGAAGCTTTCTTT,CATYGTGLGNTEAFF
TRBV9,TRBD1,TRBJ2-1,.,TGTGCCAGCAGCCAGGGACAGCTCCACAATGAGCAGTTCTTC,CASSQGQLHNEQFF
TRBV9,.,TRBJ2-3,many,TGTGCCAGCAGCGTAGTTGGCACAGATACGCAGTATTTT,CASSVVGTDTQYF
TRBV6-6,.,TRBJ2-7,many,TGTGCCAGCAGATCTGCCTCCTACGAGCAGTACTTC,CASRSASYEQYF
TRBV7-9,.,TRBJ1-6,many,TGTGCCAGCAGCCCAGGCGTAGGGGACTATAATTCACCCCTCCACTTT,CASSPGVGDYNSPLHF
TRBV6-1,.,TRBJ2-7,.,TGTGCCAGCGCAGACCCGGCCCAGAGGGACGAGCAGTACTTC,CASADPAQRDEQYF